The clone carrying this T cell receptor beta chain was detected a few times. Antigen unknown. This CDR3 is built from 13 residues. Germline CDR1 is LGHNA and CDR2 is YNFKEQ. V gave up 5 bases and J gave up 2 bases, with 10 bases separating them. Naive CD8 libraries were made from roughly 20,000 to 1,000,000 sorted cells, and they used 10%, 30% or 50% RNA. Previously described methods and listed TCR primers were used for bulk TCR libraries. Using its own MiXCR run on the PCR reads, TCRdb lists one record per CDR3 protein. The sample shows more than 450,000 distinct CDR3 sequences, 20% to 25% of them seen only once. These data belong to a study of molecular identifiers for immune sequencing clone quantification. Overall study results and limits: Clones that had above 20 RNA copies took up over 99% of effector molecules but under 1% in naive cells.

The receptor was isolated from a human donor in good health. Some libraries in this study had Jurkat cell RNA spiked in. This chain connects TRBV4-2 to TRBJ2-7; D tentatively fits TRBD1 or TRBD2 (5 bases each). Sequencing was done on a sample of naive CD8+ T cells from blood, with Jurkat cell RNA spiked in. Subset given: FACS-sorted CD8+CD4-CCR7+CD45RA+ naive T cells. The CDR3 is CASSTQGAYEQYF. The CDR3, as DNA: TGTGCCAGCAGCACCCAGGGAGCCTACGAGCAGTACTTC.